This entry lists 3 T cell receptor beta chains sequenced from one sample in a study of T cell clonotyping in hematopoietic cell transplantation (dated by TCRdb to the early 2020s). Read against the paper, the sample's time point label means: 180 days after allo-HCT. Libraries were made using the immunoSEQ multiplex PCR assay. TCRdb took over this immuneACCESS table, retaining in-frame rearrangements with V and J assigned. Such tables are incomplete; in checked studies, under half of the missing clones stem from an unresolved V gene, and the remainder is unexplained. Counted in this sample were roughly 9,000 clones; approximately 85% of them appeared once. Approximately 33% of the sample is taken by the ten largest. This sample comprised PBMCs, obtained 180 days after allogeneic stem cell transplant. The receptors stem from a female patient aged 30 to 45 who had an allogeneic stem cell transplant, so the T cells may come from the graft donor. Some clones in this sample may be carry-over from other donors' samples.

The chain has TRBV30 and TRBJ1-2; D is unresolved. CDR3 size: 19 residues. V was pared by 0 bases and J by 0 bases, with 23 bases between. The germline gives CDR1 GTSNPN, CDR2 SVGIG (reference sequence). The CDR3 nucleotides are TGTGCCTGGAGTGTAAACTATATCGGCATACTATCGGCTAACTATGGCTACACCTTC. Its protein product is CAWSVNYIGILSANYGYTF.

CDR3 sequence: CASSHPEGAYGYTF. The CDR3, as DNA: TGTGCCAGCAGCCACCCCGAGGGGGCCTATGGCTACACCTTC. This chain connects TRBV5-6 to TRBJ1-2, with TRBD1 matching 7 bases. With 4 bases clipped from V and 4 bases from J, the junction kept 7 bases outside the gene matches. This CDR3 is 14 amino acids long. The V gene's germline CDR1 is SGHDT and CDR2 YYEEEE.

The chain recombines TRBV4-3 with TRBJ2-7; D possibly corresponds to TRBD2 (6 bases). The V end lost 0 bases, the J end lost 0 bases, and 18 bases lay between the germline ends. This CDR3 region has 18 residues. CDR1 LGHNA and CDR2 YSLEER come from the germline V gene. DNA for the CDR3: TGCGCCAGCAGCCAAGACCCTCGGGAGCTCTGGCACTCCTACGAGCAGTACTTC. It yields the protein CASSQDPRELWHSYEQYF.